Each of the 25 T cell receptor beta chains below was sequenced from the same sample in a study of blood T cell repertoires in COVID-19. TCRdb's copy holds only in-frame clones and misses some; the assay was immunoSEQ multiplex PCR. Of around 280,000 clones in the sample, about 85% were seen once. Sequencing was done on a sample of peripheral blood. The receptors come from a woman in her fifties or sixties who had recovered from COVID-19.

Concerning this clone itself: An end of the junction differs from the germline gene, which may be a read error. CDR3: CASSHRQGSSTGELFF. In DNA form, the CDR3 reads TGTGCTAGCAGCCACCGACAGGGCTCATCCACCGGGGAGCTGTTTTTT. This chain uses TRBV7-7 with TRBJ2-2, with TRBD1 matching 7 bases. CDR1 and CDR2 from the germline V gene are SSHAT and FNYEAQ (reference sequence). The CDR3 extends over 16 amino acids.

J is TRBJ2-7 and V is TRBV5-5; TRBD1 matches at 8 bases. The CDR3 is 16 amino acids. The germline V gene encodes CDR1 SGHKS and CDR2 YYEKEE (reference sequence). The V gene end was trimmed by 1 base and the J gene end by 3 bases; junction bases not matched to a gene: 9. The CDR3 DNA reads TGTGCCAGCAGCTTGAGGGGGACGACAGGGGTCTACGAGCAGTACTTC. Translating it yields CASSLRGTTGVYEQYF. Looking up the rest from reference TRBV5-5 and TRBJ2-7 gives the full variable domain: DAGVTQSPTHLIKTRGQQVTLRCSPISGHKSVSWYQQVLGQGPQFIFQYYEKEERGRGNFPDRFSARQFPNYSSELNVNALLLGDSALYLCASSLRGTTGVYEQYFGPGTRLTVT.

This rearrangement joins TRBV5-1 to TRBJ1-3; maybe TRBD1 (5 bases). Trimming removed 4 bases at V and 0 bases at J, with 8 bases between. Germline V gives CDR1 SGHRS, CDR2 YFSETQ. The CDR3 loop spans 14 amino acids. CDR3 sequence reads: CASSRDSSGNTIYF. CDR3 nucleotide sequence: TGCGCCAGCAGCCGCGACAGCTCTGGAAACACCATATATTTT.

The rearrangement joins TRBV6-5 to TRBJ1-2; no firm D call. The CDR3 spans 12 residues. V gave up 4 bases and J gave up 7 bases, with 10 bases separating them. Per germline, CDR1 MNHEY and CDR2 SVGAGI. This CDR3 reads CASSSLAGGYTF. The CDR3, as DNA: TGTGCCAGCAGTTCCCTAGCTGGTGGCTACACCTTC.

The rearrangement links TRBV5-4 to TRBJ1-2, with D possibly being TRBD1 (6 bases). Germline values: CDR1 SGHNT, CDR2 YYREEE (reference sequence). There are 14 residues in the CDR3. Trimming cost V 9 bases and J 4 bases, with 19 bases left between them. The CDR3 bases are TGTGCCACCAGATACAGGGCGGAGATCTATGGCTACACCTTC. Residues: CATRYRAEIYGYTF.

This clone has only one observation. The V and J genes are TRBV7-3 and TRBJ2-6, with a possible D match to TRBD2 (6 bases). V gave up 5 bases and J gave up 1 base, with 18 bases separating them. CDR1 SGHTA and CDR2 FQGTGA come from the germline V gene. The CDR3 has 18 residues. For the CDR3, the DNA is TGTGCCAGCAGCCCAACATCTGCGGGGTGGTCTGGGGCCAACGTCCTGACTTTC. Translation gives CASSPTSAGWSGANVLTF.

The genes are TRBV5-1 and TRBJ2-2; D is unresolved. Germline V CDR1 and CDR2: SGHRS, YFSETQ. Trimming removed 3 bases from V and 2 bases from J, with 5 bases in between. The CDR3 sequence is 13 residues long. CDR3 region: CASSSTNTGELFF. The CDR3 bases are TGCGCCAGCAGCTCGACAAACACCGGGGAGCTGTTTTTT.

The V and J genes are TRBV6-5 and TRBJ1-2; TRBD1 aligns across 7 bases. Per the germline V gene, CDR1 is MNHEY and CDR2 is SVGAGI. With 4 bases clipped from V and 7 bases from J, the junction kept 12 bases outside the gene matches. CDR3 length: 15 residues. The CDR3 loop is CASSSSLTGYGGYTF. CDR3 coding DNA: TGTGCCAGCAGTTCGTCACTGACAGGGTACGGTGGCTACACCTTC.

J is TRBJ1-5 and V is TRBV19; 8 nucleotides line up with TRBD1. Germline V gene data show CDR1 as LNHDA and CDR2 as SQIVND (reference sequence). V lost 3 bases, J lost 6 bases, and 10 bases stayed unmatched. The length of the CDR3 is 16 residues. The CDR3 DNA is TGTGCCAGTAGTATCTGGGACAGGAATTGGGGTCAGCCCCAGCATTTT. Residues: CASSIWDRNWGQPQHF.

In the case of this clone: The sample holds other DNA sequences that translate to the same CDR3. The CDR3 sequence is CAWSVGGGYTF. The DNA for the CDR3 is TGTGCCTGGAGTGTTGGAGGAGGCTACACCTTC. V and J are TRBV30 and TRBJ1-2; the D is unclear. Germline CDR1 and CDR2: GTSNPN and SVGIG (reference sequence). The CDR3 totals 11 residues. V gave up 0 bases and J gave up 8 bases, with 7 bases separating them.

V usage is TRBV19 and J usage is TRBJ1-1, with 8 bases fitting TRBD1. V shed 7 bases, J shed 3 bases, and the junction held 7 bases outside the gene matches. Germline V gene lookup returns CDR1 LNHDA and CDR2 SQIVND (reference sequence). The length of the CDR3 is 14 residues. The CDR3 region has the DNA TGTGCCAGTACCCGGACAGGGACGGACACTGAAGCTTTCTTT. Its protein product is CASTRTGTDTEAFF. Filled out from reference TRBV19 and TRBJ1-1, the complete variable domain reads DGGITQSPKYLFRKEGQNVTLSCEQNLNHDAMYWYRQDPGQGLRLIYYSQIVNDFQKGDIAEGYSVSREKKESFPLTVTSAQKNPTAFYLCASTRTGTDTEAFFGQGTRLTVV.

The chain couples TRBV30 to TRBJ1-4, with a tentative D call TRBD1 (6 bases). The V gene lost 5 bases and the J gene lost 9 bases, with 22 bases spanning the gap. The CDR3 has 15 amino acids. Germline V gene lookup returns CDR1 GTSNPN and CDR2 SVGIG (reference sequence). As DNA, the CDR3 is TGTGCCTGGGGACTGGACAGCCTAATGAAGAAAAAACTGTTTTTT. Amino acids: CAWGLDSLMKKKLFF.

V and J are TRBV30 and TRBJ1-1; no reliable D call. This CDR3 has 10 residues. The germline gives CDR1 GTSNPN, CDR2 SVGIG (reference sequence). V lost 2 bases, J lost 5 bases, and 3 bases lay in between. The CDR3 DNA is TGTGCCTGGAGTTCTACTGAAGCTTTCTTT. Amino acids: CAWSSTEAFF.

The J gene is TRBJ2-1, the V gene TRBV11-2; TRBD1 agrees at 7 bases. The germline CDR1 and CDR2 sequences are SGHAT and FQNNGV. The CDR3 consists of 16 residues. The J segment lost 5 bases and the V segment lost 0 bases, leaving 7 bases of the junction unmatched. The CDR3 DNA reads TGTGCCAGCAGCTTAGAGGCTAGGCAGGGGGACAATGAGCAGTTCTTC. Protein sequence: CASSLEARQGDNEQFF.

CDR3 coding DNA: TGTGCCAGCAGATCCAGACAGGGGCCCCAATATGGCTACACCTTC. Residues: CASRSRQGPQYGYTF. The chain links TRBV28 to TRBJ1-2, with TRBD1 matching 8 bases. The CDR3 length is 15 residues. Germline V gives CDR1 MDHEN, CDR2 SYDVKM. The junction had 11 bases not matched to a gene; V was cut back by 6 bases and J by 5 bases.

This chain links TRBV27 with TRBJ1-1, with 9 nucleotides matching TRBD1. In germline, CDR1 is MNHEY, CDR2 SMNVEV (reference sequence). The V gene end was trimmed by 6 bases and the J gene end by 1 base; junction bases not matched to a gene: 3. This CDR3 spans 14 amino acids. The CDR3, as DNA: TGTGCCAGCAGAACAGGGGGCACGAACACTGAAGCTTTCTTT. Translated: CASRTGGTNTEAFF.

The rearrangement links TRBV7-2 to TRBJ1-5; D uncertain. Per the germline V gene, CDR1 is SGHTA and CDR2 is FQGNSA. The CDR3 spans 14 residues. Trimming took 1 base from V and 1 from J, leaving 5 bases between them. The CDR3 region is CASSLGRSNQPQHF. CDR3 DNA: TGTGCCAGCAGCTTAGGCAGGAGCAATCAGCCCCAGCATTTT.

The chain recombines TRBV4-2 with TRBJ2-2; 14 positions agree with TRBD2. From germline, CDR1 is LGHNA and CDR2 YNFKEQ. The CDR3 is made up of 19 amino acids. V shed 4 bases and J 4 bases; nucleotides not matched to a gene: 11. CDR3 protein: CASSRRLAGGQKGTGELFF. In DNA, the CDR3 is TGTGCCAGCAGCCGCCGACTAGCGGGAGGGCAGAAGGGCACCGGGGAGCTGTTTTTT.

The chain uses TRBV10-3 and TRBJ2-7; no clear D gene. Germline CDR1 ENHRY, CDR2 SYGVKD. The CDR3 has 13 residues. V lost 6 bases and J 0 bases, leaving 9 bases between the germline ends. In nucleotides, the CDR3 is TGTGCCATCAGGCAGTTCAACTCCTACGAGCAGTACTTC. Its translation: CAIRQFNSYEQYF.

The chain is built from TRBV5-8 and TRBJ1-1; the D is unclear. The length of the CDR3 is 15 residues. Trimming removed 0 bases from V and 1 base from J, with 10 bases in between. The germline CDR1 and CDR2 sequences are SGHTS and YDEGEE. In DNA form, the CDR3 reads TGTGCCAGCAGCTTGGAACTGGGCCCGAACACTGAAGCTTTCTTT. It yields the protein CASSLELGPNTEAFF.

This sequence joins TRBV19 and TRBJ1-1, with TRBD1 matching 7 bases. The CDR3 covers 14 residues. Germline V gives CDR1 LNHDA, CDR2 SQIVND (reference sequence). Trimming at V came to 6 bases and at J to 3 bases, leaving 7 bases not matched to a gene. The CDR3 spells CASSTGQPDTEAFF. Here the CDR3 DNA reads TGTGCCAGTAGCACGGGACAGCCCGACACTGAAGCTTTCTTT.

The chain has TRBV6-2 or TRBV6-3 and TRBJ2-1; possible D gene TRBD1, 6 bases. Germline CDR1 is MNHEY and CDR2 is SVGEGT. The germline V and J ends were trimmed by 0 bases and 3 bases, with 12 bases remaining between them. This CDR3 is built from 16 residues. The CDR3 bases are TGTGCCAGCAGTTACTCTCTGGGACAACTCTACAATGAGCAGTTCTTC. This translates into CASSYSLGQLYNEQFF.

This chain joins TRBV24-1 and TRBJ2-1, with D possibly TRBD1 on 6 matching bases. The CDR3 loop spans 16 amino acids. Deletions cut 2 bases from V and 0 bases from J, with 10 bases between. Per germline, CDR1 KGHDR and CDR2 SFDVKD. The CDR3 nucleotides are TGTGCCACCAGTGATTCGGACAGTAGCTCCTACAATGAGCAGTTCTTC. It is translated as CATSDSDSSSYNEQFF.

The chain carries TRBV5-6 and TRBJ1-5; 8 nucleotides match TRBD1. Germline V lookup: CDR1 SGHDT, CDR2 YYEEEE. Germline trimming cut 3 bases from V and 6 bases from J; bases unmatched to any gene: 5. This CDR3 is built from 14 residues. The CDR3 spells CASSSGQGGQPQHF. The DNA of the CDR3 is TGTGCCAGCAGCTCTGGACAGGGCGGTCAGCCCCAGCATTTT. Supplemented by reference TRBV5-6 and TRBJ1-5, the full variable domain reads DAGVTQSPTHLIKTRGQQVTLRCSPKSGHDTVSWYQQALGQGPQFIFQYYEEEERQRGNFPDRFSGHQFPNYSSELNVNALLLGDSALYLCASSSGQGGQPQHFGDGTRLSIL.

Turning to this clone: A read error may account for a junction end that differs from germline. CDR3 in amino acids: CASSPPAEAFF. The CDR3, as DNA: TGTGCTAGCAGCCCCCCTGCTGAAGCTTTCTTT. The chain carries TRBV7-7 and TRBJ1-1; unclear D gene. Germline V lookup: CDR1 SSHAT, CDR2 FNYEAQ (reference sequence). The CDR3 runs to 11 residues.